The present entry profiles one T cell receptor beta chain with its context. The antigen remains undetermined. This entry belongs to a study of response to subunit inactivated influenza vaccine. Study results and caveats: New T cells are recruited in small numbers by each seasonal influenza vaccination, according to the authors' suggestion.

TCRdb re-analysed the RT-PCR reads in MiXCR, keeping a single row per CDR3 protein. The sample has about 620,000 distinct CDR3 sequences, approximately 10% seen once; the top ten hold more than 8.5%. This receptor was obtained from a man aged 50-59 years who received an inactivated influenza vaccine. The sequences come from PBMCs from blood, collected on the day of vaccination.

CDR3 bases: TGTGCCAGCTCACCACCACAGAGGGCTAGCGGACAAGAGACCCAGTACTTC. Residues: CASSPPQRASGQETQYF. The chain combines TRBV18 with TRBJ2-5; 7 bases are shared with TRBD2. Germline V gives CDR1 KGHSH, CDR2 LQKENI. The CDR3 spans 17 residues. V shed 0 bases, J shed 2 bases, and the junction held 9 bases outside the gene matches. Full variable domain (outside the CDR3, taken from reference TRBV18 and TRBJ2-5): NAGVMQNPRHLVRRRGQEARLRCSPMKGHSHVYWYRQLPEEGLKFMVYLQKENIIDESGMPKERFSAEFPKEGPSILRIQQVVRGDSAAYFCASSPPQRASGQETQYFGPGTRLLVL.